The 6 T cell receptor beta chains below all came from one sample that was sequenced in a study of blood T cell repertoires in COVID-19 (dated by TCRdb to 2020 to 2021). Library construction relied on the immunoSEQ multiplex PCR assay. The immuneACCESS repertoire file appears here via TCRdb, limited to in-frame rearrangements. These files lack a portion of the clones; in checked studies, under half of the deficit traces to unresolved V genes, and the cause of the others is not known. Recorded for this sample are fewer than 250,000 clones; 80% to 90% of them occurred a single time. The ten top clones hold roughly 8.2% of the sample. The specimen was peripheral blood. Receptors were obtained from a woman aged 45-59 years with acute or convalescent COVID-19.

This rearrangement joins TRBV4-1 to TRBJ2-5; D perhaps matches TRBD2 (5 bases). The CDR3 consists of 17 residues. The germline CDR1 and CDR2 sequences are MGHRA and YSYEKL. V was shortened by 5 bases and J by 1 base, with 20 bases between the two germline ends. CDR3 sequence: CASSNPRGNVLQETQYF. CDR3 nucleotides: TGCGCCAGCAGCAACCCCCGGGGTAATGTACTCCAAGAGACCCAGTACTTC.

CDR3 bases: TGTGCCAGCAGTCTCATACAGGGGAAAAGTCAGCCCCAGCATTTT. This translates into CASSLIQGKSQPQHF. The chain has TRBV6-5 and TRBJ1-5; TRBD1 matches at 7 bases. This CDR3 is 15 amino acids long. V dropped 5 bases and J dropped 6; count of bases not matched to a gene: 10. Per the germline V gene, CDR1 is MNHEY and CDR2 is SVGAGI.

The V gene is TRBV6-2 or TRBV6-3, the J gene TRBJ2-1; 13 positions agree with TRBD2. The junction had 13 bases not matched to a gene; V was cut back by 6 bases and J by 5 bases. CDR3 length: 18 residues. CDR1 and CDR2 (germline): MNHEY, SVGEGT. The CDR3 spells CASSRTSGSRALNNEQFF. Written as DNA, the CDR3 is TGTGCCAGCAGCAGGACTAGCGGGAGTCGGGCTCTAAACAATGAGCAGTTCTTC.

The gene calls are TRBV27 and TRBJ2-1; TRBD1 might be the D (6 bases). V was cut by 5 bases and J by 9 bases, with 17 bases left in between. The CDR3 extends over 14 amino acids. Germline CDR1 is MNHEY and CDR2 is SMNVEV (reference sequence). DNA of the CDR3: TGTGCCAGCAGTAAGCAGTCAGGGGTGGGTGAGCAGTTCTTC. It is translated as CASSKQSGVGEQFF.

The chain is built from TRBV18 and TRBJ2-1; 7 nucleotides align to TRBD1. The trim removed 3 bases at V and 2 bases at J, leaving 4 bases unmatched. The CDR3 is 15 residues long. Germline CDR1 and CDR2: KGHSH and LQKENI. The DNA for the CDR3 is TGTGCCAGCTCACCGGACAGGCTCACCTACAATGAGCAGTTCTTC. Its protein product is CASSPDRLTYNEQFF.

The V gene is TRBV7-2, the J gene TRBJ2-3; 8 bases map to TRBD2. The CDR3 runs to 17 residues. The V and J ends lost 4 bases and 4 bases, in that order; junction bases with no gene match: 13. Germline lookup yields CDR1 SGHTA and CDR2 FQGNSA. The CDR3, as DNA: TGTGCCAGCAGCTCCCGACTGAGCAGCGGGAGACCAGATACGCAGTATTTT. Residues: CASSSRLSSGRPDTQYF.